These 22 T cell receptor beta chains were sequenced from one sample in a study of shared clonotypes between healthy human individuals. Profiled with immunoSEQ multiplex PCR; TCRdb holds only in-frame clones, not every one. Of over 700,000 clones listed, roughly 72% are singletons. Material: memory CD4+ T cells sorted from blood. Regarding subset: CD45RA-negative fraction. The receptor source for this set is a young woman in good health.

This clone was detected ten times or more. V gene TRBV10-2 combines with J gene TRBJ1-5, with TRBD1 matching 9 bases. Germline V gene sequence: CDR1 WSHSY, CDR2 SAAADI. The CDR3 runs to 14 residues. V lost 4 bases to trimming and J lost 6 bases; unmatched junction nucleotides: 4. The CDR3, as DNA: TGCGCCAGCAGTGGACAGGGGGTGAGTCAGCCCCAGCATTTT. Translation: CASSGQGVSQPQHF.

This chain joins TRBV21-1 and TRBJ2-3; the D call of TRBD1 is as the table states it, not checked on the DNA. TRBV21-1 is a pseudogene. CDR3 length equals 16 residues. DNA for the CDR3: TGTGCCAGCAGCTCGAGAGGGGACAGGCAACCAGATACGCAGTATTTT. Protein: CASSSRGDRQPDTQYF.

The chain couples TRBV4-2 to TRBJ2-7; 13 bases agree with TRBD2. J gave up 5 bases and V 2 bases, and 3 bases lay outside the gene matches. The CDR3 spans 15 residues. Germline values: CDR1 LGHNA, CDR2 YNFKEQ. The CDR3 region has the DNA TGTGCCAGCAGCCAAAGGACTAGCGGGAGCAACGAGCAGTACTTC. It specifies CASSQRTSGSNEQYF.

The V gene is TRBV4-2, the J gene TRBJ2-7, with D uncertain. The CDR3 is 17 amino acids. V was clipped by 1 base and J by 0 bases, with 16 bases between them. Germline assignment: CDR1 LGHNA and CDR2 YNFKEQ. The CDR3 DNA reads TGTGCCAGCAGCCAAGTGCCGGAAGGAGTTAACTCCTACGAGCAGTACTTC. Its protein is CASSQVPEGVNSYEQYF.

In regard to this clone: Within the sample, other DNA sequences also encode this same CDR3. The chain carries TRBV4-1 and TRBJ1-5; D is ambiguous. Germline-derived CDR1 and CDR2 are MGHRA and YSYEKL. CDR3 length: 14 amino acids. The germline V and J ends were trimmed by 0 bases and 1 base, with 4 bases remaining between them. This chain's CDR3 is CASSQDFSNQPQHF. The CDR3 DNA reads TGCGCCAGCAGCCAAGATTTCAGCAATCAGCCCCAGCATTTT.

The rearrangement joins TRBV12-5 to TRBJ2-2; D not resolved. With 4 bases removed from V and 7 bases from J, the gap between germline ends came to 19 bases. The CDR3 runs 16 residues. Germline V CDR1 and CDR2: LGHNT, FRNRAP. In nucleotides, the CDR3 is TGTGCTAGTGGTTCGTTCCCCCTTTGGCAGAGCGGGGAGCTGTTTTTT. Protein: CASGSFPLWQSGELFF.

This sequence joins TRBV11-3 and TRBJ2-2, with D unclear. V was pared by 1 base and J by 2 bases, with 8 bases between. This CDR3 spans 15 amino acids. Per germline, CDR1 SGHNT and CDR2 YENEEA. CDR3 residues: CASSLGTVNTGELFF. The CDR3 DNA is TGTGCCAGCAGCTTAGGGACGGTCAACACCGGGGAGCTGTTTTTT. The variable domain in full, completed from reference TRBV11-3 and TRBJ2-2, reads EAGVVQSPRYKIIEKKQPVAFWCNPISGHNTLYWYLQNLGQGPELLIRYENEEAVDDSQLPKDRFSAERLKGVDSTLKIQPAELGDSAVYLCASSLGTVNTGELFFGEGSRLTVL.

This clone was counted a few times. The chain recombines TRBV2 with TRBJ1-2; D is unresolved. V gave up 1 base and J gave up 0 bases, with 3 bases separating them. Germline CDR1 is SNHLY and CDR2 is FYNNEI. The CDR3 spans 13 residues. The CDR3, as DNA: TGTGCCAGCAGTGAAGAATCTAACTATGGCTACACCTTC. Protein product: CASSEESNYGYTF.

A single count supports this clone. This rearrangement joins TRBV28 to TRBJ2-7; no reliable D call. V lost 7 bases, J lost 5 bases, and 15 bases lay in between. In germline, CDR1 is MDHEN, CDR2 SYDVKM. The CDR3 loop spans 13 amino acids. The CDR3 here is CASTAGSTNEQYF. DNA for the CDR3: TGTGCCAGCACCGCCGGATCTACTAACGAGCAGTACTTC.

This sequence joins TRBV7-7 and TRBJ2-2, with 8 bases identical to TRBD2. This CDR3 contains 14 residues. V was clipped by 6 bases and J by 5 bases; unmatched bases: 5. Germline CDR1 is SSHAT and CDR2 is FNYEAQ (reference sequence). CDR3 DNA sequence: TGTGCCAGCAGTCCTCCGGGGGGGACCGGGGAGCTGTTTTTT. It encodes CASSPPGGTGELFF.

The rearrangement links TRBV10-3 to TRBJ1-1, with unresolved D. Germline assignment: CDR1 ENHRY and CDR2 SYGVKD. The CDR3 runs to 13 residues. Trimming left V 2 bases short and J 2 bases short, with 6 bases between. CDR3 nucleotides: TGTGCCATCAGTGAGACCCCTAACACTGAAGCTTTCTTT. Encoded protein: CAISETPNTEAFF.

This clone was found many times. CDR3 region: CATSRGAGANVLTF. DNA for the CDR3: TGTGCCACCAGCAGAGGGGCTGGGGCCAACGTCCTGACTTTC. The chain joins TRBV15 to TRBJ2-6, with no clear D. V lost 1 base to trimming and J lost 2 bases, with 3 bases between them. This CDR3 is 14 amino acids long. Per the germline V gene, CDR1 is LNHNV and CDR2 is YYDKDF (reference sequence).

The chain joins TRBV28 to TRBJ2-7; a possible D gene is TRBD2 (6 bases). Germline values: CDR1 MDHEN, CDR2 SYDVKM. Trimming shortened V by 8 bases and J by 5 bases, and 19 bases separated the two germline ends. This CDR3 is built from 14 residues. The DNA for the CDR3 is TGTGCCAGCGGAAGTATCGGGAGTTTCGACGAGCAGTACTTC. Translation gives CASGSIGSFDEQYF.

As regards this clone: This sample also contains other DNA sequences that code for the same CDR3. J is TRBJ2-1 and V is TRBV6-5, with TRBD2 matching over 10 bases. The germline gives CDR1 MNHEY, CDR2 SVGAGI. The CDR3 covers 15 residues. With 5 bases clipped from V and 3 bases from J, the junction kept 4 bases outside the gene matches. CDR3 residues: CASSLSSGSYNEQFF. The CDR3 DNA reads TGTGCCAGCAGTCTGTCTAGCGGGAGCTACAATGAGCAGTTCTTC.

This clone turned up a few times. Other DNA sequences in the sample encode the same CDR3. The chain is built from TRBV28 and TRBJ1-2; the D gene is possibly TRBD1 (6 bases). The CDR3 sequence is 13 residues long. The V gene lost 6 bases and the J gene lost 2 bases, with 10 bases spanning the gap. The germline gives CDR1 MDHEN, CDR2 SYDVKM. The chain's CDR3 is CASSRGTNYGYTF. Here the CDR3 DNA reads TGTGCCAGCAGCCGGGGGACAAACTATGGCTACACCTTC.

This clone was counted only a few times. The rearrangement uses TRBV14 and TRBJ2-7; TRBD1 matches at 7 bases. V lost 5 bases and J lost 0; bases outside the gene matches: 7. The CDR3 loop spans 15 amino acids. From germline, CDR1 is SGHDN and CDR2 FVKESK. CDR3 nucleotide sequence: TGTGCCAGCAGCTCTCCGGGACAGTCCTCCTACGAGCAGTACTTC. Translation: CASSSPGQSSYEQYF.

This chain links TRBV18 with TRBJ2-7, with TRBD2 matching 10 bases. Germline V gene sequence: CDR1 KGHSH, CDR2 LQKENI. The V and J ends lost 4 bases and 4 bases, in that order; junction bases with no gene match: 4. This CDR3 region has 14 residues. This CDR3 reads CASSRLAGNYEQYF. The CDR3 DNA sequence: TGTGCCAGCTCACGACTAGCGGGTAATTACGAGCAGTACTTC.

In its sample, this clone was seen many times. The chain uses TRBV7-9 and TRBJ2-2; 12 nucleotides match TRBD1. Germline V gene data show CDR1 as SEHNR and CDR2 as FQNEAQ (reference sequence). The ends lost 5 bases at V and 0 bases at J; junction bases unmatched: 4. The CDR3 spans 17 residues. In DNA form, the CDR3 reads TGTGCCAGCAGCCAGGGACAGGGGGCCTCGAACACCGGGGAGCTGTTTTTT. Translating it yields CASSQGQGASNTGELFF.

This chain connects TRBV27 to TRBJ1-5; D gene ambiguous. This CDR3 region has 13 residues. Per germline, CDR1 MNHEY and CDR2 SMNVEV (reference sequence). The V end was cut by 10 bases, the J end by 2 bases, with 12 bases between. CDR3 sequence (DNA): TGTGCCACCGCCCCCAGGCGCAATCAGCCCCAGCATTTT. It encodes CATAPRRNQPQHF.

In regard to this clone: One junction end does not reproduce the germline sequence, and a read error may be involved. The chain links TRBV4-2 to TRBJ2-3, with D tentatively TRBD2 (8 bases). Germline lookup yields CDR1 LGHNA and CDR2 YNFKEQ. The CDR3 is 16 amino acids. The CDR3 coding sequence is TGTGCAAGCAGGGGGGGCACTAGCGGTCCCACAGATACGCAGTATTTT. Its protein product is CASRGGTSGPTDTQYF.

The gene calls are TRBV10-1 and TRBJ2-7; D is unclear. This CDR3 contains 14 residues. V shed 0 bases and J shed 3 bases, with 9 bases lying between them. The germline CDR1 and CDR2 sequences are WNHNN and SYGVQD (reference sequence). CDR3 sequence: CASSESFGSYEQYF. As DNA, the CDR3 is TGCGCCAGCAGTGAGTCGTTCGGCAGCTACGAGCAGTACTTC.

The chain has TRBV28 and TRBJ2-7, with 7 bases matching TRBD1. The CDR3 runs to 16 residues. V trimming: 5 bases; J trimming: 2 bases; junction bases outside the gene matches: 12. Per germline, CDR1 MDHEN and CDR2 SYDVKM. This CDR3 is CASSPTRTGFTYEQYF. The CDR3 DNA follows: TGTGCCAGCAGTCCGACCCGGACAGGATTCACCTACGAGCAGTACTTC.